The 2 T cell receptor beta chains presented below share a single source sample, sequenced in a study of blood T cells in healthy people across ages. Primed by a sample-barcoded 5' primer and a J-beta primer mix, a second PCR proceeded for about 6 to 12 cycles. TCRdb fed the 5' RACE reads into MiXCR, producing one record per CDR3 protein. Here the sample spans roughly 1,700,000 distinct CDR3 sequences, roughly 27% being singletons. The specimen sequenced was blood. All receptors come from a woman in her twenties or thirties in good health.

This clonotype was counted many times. Here the CDR3 DNA reads TGCGCCAGCAGCTCACTAGCAGAGTACCAAGAGACCCAGTACTTC. Protein product: CASSSLAEYQETQYF. This chain connects TRBV4-1 to TRBJ2-5, with a possible D match to TRBD2 (6 bases). The CDR3 is made up of 15 amino acids. The germline V and J ends were trimmed by 5 bases and 0 bases, with 13 bases remaining between them. Germline V gene sequence: CDR1 MGHRA, CDR2 YSYEKL.

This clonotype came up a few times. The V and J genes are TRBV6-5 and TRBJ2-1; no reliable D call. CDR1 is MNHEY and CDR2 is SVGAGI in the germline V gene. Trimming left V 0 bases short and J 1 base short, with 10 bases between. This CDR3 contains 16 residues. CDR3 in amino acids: CASSYSGQPSYNEQFF. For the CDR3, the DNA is TGTGCCAGCAGTTACTCAGGTCAACCGTCCTACAATGAGCAGTTCTTC.